This TCR beta chain was sequenced during a study of cytomegalovirus exposure and HLA in healthy donors. For the study at large: There were approximately 81 million unique TCRs (from HLA-typed donors) in an early data release.

The V gene end was trimmed by 4 bases and the J gene end by 5 bases; junction bases not matched to a gene: 6. Germline V gene sequence: CDR1 SGHRS, CDR2 YFSETQ. The CDR3 sequence is 14 residues long. General study results and limits: TCR beta sequences numbering under 20,000 were associated with HLA alleles at 0.05 false discovery rate in a later analysis.

A multiplex PCR was run with 60 Vbeta primers and 13 Jbeta primers. Some clones are missing from TCRdb's copy, which holds only in-frame ones; the method was immunoSEQ multiplex PCR. This table holds over 200,000 clones, around 89% found once. As for this clone: What it binds is unknown.

The TCR sequence derives from a woman under 30 in good health and CMV-seronegative. The chain employs TRBV5-1 and TRBJ2-5; 9 bases are shared with TRBD1. Sequenced material: PBMCs. CDR3 DNA sequence: TGCGCCAGCAGCGAGGCGACAGGGGGTGAGACCCAGTACTTC. Encoded protein: CASSEATGGETQYF. The whole variable domain, filled in from reference TRBV5-1 and TRBJ2-5, reads KAGVTQTPRYLIKTRGQQVTLSCSPISGHRSVSWYQQTPGQGLQFLFEYFSETQRNKGNFPGRFSGRQFSNSRSEMNVSTLELGDSALYLCASSEATGGETQYFGPGTRLLVL.